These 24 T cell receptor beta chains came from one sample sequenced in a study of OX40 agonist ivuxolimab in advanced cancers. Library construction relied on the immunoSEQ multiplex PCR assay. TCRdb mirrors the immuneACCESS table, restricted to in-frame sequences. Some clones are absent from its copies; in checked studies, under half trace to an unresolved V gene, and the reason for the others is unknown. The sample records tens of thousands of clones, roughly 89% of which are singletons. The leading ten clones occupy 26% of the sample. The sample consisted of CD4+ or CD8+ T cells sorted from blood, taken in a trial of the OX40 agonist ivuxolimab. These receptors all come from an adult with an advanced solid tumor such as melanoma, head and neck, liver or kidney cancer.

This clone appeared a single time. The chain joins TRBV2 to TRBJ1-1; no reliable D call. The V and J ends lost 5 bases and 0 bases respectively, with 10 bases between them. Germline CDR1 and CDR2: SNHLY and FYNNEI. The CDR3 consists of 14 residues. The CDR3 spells CASSRGNLNTEAFF. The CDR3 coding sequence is TGTGCCAGCAGTCGGGGAAACCTGAACACTGAAGCTTTCTTT.

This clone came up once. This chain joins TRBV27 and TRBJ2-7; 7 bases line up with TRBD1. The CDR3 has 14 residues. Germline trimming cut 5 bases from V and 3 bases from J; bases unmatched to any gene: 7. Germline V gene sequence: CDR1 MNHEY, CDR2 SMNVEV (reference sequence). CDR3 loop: CASSKDRTDYEQYF. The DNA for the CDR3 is TGTGCCAGCAGTAAGGACAGGACAGACTACGAGCAGTACTTC.

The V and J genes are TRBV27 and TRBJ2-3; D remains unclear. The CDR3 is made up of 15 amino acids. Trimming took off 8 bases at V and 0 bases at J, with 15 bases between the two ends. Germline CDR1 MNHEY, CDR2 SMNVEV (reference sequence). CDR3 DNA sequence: TGTGCCAGCCGACCGGACCTACAGAGCACAGATACGCAGTATTTT. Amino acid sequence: CASRPDLQSTDTQYF.

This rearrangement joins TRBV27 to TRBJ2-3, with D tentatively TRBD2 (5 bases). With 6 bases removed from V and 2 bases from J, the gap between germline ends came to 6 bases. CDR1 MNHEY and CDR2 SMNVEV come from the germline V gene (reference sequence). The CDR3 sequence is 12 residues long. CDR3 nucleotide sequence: TGTGCCAGCAGGGACTTCACAGATACGCAGTATTTT. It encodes CASRDFTDTQYF.

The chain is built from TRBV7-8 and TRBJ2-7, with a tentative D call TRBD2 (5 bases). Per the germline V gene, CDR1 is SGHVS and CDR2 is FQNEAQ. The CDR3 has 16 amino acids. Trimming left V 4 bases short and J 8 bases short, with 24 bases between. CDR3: CASSSREGFREGKQYF. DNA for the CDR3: TGTGCCAGCAGCTCTAGAGAAGGGTTCCGGGAAGGGAAGCAGTACTTC. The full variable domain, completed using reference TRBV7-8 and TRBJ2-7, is GAGVSQSPRYKVAKRGQDVALRCDPISGHVSLFWYQQALGQGPEFLTYFQNEAQLDKSGLPSDRFFAERPEGSVSTLKIQRTQQEDSAVYLCASSSREGFREGKQYFGPGTRLTVT.

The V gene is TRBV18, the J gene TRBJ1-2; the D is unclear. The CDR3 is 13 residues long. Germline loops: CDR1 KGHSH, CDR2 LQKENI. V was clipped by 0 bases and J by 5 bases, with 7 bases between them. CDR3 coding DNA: TGTGCCAGCTCACCACCGTTAGGGTATGGCTACACCTTC. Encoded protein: CASSPPLGYGYTF.

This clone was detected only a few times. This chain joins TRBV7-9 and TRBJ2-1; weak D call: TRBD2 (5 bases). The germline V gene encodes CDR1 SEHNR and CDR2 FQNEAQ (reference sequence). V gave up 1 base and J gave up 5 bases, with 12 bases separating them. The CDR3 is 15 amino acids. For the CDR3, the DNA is TGTGCCAGCAGCTTAGGGGAGTCAGGAAACAATGAGCAGTTCTTC. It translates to CASSLGESGNNEQFF.

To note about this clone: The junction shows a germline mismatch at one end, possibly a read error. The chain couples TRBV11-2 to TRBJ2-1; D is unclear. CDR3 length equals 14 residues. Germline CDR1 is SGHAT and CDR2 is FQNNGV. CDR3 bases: TGTGCCAGTAGCTACCACCTCGAATACAATGAGCAGTTCTTC. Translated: CASSYHLEYNEQFF. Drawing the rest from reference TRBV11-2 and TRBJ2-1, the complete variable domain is EAGVAQSPRYKIIEKRQSVAFWCNPISGHATLYWYQQILGQGPKLLIQFQNNGVVDDSQLPKDRFSAERLKGVDSTLKIQPAKLEDSAVYLCASSYHLEYNEQFFGPGTRLTVL.

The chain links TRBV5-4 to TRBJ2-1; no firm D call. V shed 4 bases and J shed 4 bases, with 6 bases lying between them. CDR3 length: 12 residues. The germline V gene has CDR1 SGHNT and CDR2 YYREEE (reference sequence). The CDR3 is CASSAYYNEQFF. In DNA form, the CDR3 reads TGTGCCAGCAGCGCCTATTACAATGAGCAGTTCTTC.

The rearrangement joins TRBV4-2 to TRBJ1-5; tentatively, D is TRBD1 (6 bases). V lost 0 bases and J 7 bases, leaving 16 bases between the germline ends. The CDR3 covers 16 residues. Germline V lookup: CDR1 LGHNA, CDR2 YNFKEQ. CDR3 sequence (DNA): TGTGCCAGCAGCCAAGAGTCTACAGGGCTAAGCCAGCCCCAGCATTTT. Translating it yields CASSQESTGLSQPQHF.

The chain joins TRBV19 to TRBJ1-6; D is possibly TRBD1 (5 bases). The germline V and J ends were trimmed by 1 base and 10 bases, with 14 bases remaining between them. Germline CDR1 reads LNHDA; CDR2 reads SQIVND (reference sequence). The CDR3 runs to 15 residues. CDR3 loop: CASSIGGALWSPLHF. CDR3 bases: TGTGCCAGTAGTATAGGAGGGGCGCTATGGTCACCCCTCCACTTT. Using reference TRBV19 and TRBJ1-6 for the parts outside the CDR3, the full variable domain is DGGITQSPKYLFRKEGQNVTLSCEQNLNHDAMYWYRQDPGQGLRLIYYSQIVNDFQKGDIAEGYSVSREKKESFPLTVTSAQKNPTAFYLCASSIGGALWSPLHFGNGTRLTVT.

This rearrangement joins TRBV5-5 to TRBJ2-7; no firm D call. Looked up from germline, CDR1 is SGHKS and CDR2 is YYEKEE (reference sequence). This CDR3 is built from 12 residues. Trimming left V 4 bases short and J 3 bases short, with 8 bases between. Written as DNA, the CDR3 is TGTGCCAGCAGCCTTGTGGGCTACGAGCAGTACTTC. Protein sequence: CASSLVGYEQYF. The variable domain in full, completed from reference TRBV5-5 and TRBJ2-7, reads DAGVTQSPTHLIKTRGQQVTLRCSPISGHKSVSWYQQVLGQGPQFIFQYYEKEERGRGNFPDRFSARQFPNYSSELNVNALLLGDSALYLCASSLVGYEQYFGPGTRLTVT.

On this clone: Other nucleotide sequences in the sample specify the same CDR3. The CDR3 spells CATSRAGSYEQYF. CDR3 sequence (DNA): TGTGCCACCAGCAGAGCAGGCAGCTACGAGCAGTACTTC. This sequence joins TRBV15 and TRBJ2-7; D is unresolved. V shed 1 base and J shed 3 bases, with 7 bases lying between them. Germline V gives CDR1 LNHNV, CDR2 YYDKDF (reference sequence). The CDR3 sequence is 13 residues long.

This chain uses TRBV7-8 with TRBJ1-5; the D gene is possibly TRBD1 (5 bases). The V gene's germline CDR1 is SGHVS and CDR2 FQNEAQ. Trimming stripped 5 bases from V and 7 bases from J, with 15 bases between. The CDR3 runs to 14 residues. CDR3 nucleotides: TGTGCCAGCAGCCACTGGGGGTTGGAGCAGCCCCAGCATTTT. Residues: CASSHWGLEQPQHF.

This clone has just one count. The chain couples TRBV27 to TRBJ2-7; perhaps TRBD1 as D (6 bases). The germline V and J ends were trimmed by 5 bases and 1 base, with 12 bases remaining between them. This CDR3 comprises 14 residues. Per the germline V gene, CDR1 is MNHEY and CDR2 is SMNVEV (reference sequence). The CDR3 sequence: CASSNHRESYEQYF. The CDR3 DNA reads TGTGCCAGCAGTAACCACAGGGAGTCCTACGAGCAGTACTTC.

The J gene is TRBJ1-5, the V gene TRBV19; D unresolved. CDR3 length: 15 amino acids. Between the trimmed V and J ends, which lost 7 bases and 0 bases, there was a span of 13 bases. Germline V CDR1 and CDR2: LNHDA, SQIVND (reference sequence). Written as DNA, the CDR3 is TGTGCCAGTACCACGACAAGCTATAGCAATCAGCCCCAGCATTTT. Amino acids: CASTTTSYSNQPQHF.

As DNA, the CDR3 is TGTGCCAGCAGCCCCGGGACTCCTGAGCAGTACTTC. Its protein is CASSPGTPEQYF. The chain carries TRBV7-6 and TRBJ2-7; D may be TRBD2 (6 bases). Germline-derived CDR1 and CDR2 are SGHVS and FNYEAQ. CDR3 length: 12 amino acids. The germline V and J ends were trimmed by 5 bases and 7 bases, with 12 bases remaining between them. The variable domain in full, with the rest retrieved from reference TRBV7-6 and TRBJ2-7, is GAGVSQSPRYKVTKRGQDVALRCDPISGHVSLYWYRQALGQGPEFLTYFNYEAQQDKSGLPNDRFSAERPEGSISTLTIQRTEQRDSAMYRCASSPGTPEQYFGPGTRLTVT.

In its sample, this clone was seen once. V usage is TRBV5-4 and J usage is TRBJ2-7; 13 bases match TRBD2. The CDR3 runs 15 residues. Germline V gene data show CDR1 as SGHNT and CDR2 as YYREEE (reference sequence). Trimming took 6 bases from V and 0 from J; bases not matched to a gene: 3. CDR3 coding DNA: TGTGCCAGCACTGGGACTAGCGGGGCCTCCTACGAGCAGTACTTC. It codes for CASTGTSGASYEQYF. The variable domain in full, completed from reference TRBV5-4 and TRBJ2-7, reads ETGVTQSPTHLIKTRGQQVTLRCSSQSGHNTVSWYQQALGQGPQFIFQYYREEENGRGNFPPRFSGLQFPNYSSELNVNALELDDSALYLCASTGTSGASYEQYFGPGTRLTVT.

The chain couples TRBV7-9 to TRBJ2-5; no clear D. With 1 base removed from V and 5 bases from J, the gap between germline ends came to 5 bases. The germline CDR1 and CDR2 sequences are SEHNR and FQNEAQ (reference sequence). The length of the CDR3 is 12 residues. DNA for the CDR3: TGTGCCAGCAGCTTAGAGGATGAGACCCAGTACTTC. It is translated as CASSLEDETQYF.

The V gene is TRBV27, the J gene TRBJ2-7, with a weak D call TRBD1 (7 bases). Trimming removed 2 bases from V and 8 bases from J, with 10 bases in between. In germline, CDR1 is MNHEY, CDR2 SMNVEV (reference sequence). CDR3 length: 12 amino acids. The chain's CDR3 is CASSLQGGQQYF. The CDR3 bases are TGTGCCAGCAGTTTACAGGGGGGCCAGCAGTACTTC.

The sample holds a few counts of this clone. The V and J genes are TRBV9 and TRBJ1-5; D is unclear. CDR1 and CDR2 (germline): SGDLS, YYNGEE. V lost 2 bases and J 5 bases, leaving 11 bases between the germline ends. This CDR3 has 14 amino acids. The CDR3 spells CASSVSDTHQPQHF. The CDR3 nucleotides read TGTGCCAGCAGCGTCAGTGATACTCATCAGCCCCAGCATTTT. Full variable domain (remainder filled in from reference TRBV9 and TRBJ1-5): DSGVTQTPKHLITATGQRVTLRCSPRSGDLSVYWYQQSLDQGLQFLIQYYNGEERAKGNILERFSAQQFPDLHSELNLSSLELGDSALYFCASSVSDTHQPQHFGDGTRLSIL.

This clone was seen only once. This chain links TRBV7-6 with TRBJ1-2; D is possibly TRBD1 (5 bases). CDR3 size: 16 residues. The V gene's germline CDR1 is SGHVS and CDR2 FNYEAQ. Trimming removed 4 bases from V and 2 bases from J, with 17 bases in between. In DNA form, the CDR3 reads TGTGCCAGCAGCTCCGCCATATCGGGACGGAACTATGGCTACACCTTC. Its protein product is CASSSAISGRNYGYTF.

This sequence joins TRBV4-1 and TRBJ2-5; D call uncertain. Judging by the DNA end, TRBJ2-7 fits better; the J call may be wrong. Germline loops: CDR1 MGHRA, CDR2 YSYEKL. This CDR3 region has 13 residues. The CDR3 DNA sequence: TGCGCCAGCAGCCCATACCTGGGGTACGAGCAGTACTTC. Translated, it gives CASSPYLGYEQYF.

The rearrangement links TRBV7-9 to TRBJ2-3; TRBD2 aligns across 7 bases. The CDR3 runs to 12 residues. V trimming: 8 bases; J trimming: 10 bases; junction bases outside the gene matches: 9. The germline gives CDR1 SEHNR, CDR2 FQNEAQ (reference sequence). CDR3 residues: CASQKLAGAQYF. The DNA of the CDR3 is TGTGCCAGCCAAAAACTGGCGGGAGCGCAGTATTTT.